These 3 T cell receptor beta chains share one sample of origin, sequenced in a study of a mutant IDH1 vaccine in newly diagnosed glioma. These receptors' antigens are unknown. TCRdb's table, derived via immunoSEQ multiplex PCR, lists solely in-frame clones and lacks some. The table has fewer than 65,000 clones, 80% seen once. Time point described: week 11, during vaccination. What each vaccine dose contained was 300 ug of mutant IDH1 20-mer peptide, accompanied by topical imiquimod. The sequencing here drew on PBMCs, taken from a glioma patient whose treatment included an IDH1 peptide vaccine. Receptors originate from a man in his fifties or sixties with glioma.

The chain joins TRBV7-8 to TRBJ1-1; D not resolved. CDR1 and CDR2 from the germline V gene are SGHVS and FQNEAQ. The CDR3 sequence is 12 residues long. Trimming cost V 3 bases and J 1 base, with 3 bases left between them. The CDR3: CASSFWNTEAFF. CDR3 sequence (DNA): TGTGCCAGCAGCTTTTGGAACACTGAAGCTTTCTTT.

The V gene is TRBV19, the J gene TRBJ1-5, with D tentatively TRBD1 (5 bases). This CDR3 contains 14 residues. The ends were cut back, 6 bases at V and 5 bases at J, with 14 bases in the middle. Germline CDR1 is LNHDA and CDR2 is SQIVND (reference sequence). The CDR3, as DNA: TGTGCCAGTAGCGCCGGGGTGGGGGATCAGCCCCAGCATTTT. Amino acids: CASSAGVGDQPQHF.

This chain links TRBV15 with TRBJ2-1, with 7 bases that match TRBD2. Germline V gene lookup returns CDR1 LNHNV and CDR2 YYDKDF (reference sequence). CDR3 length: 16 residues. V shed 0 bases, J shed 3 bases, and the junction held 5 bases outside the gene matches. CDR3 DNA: TGTGCCACCAGCAGAGATCGGGGGACTAACTACAATGAGCAGTTCTTC. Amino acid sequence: CATSRDRGTNYNEQFF.